A selection of T cell receptor beta chains follows, all from one sample in a study of cytomegalovirus exposure and HLA in healthy donors. Sequencing was performed with immunoSEQ multiplex PCR; in TCRdb, only in-frame clones are kept and a portion is missing. The table has about 130,000 clones, around four fifths seen once. The sample consisted of PBMCs. These TCRs come from a man aged 18 to 35 in good health and CMV-seropositive. CDR3s include the opening cysteine and the closing phenylalanine or tryptophan. D genes are given only for firm matches. Clone size is stated in some rows and not others, as once, few, many or a class when expanded.

d_call j_call v_call clone_size cdr3_aa cdr3_nt
TRBD2 TRBJ2-7 TRBV18 - CASSPLAGGPDEQYF TGTGCCAGCTCACCACTAGCGGGGGGGCCGGACGAGCAGTACTTC
TRBD2 TRBJ2-7 TRBV5-1 - CASSWTSGGPSYEQYF TGCGCCAGCAGCTGGACTAGCGGGGGGCCTTCCTACGAGCAGTACTTC
- TRBJ2-3 TRBV6-1 - CASSTGTFTDTQYF TGTGCCAGCAGTACAGGGACATTCACAGATACGCAGTATTTT
- TRBJ1-1 TRBV10-2 - CASSESRVNTEAFF TGCGCCAGCAGTGAGTCCAGGGTGAACACTGAAGCTTTCTTT
TRBD1 TRBJ2-1 TRBV7-6 - CASSLPPGQGYASEQFF TGTGCCAGCAGCTTGCCTCCGGGACAGGGGTATGCTAGTGAGCAGTTCTTC
- TRBJ2-7 TRBV27 - CASRDSSYEQYF TGTGCCAGCCGGGACTCCTCCTACGAGCAGTACTTC
TRBD2 TRBJ2-3 TRBV10-3 few CAISETSGGNTDTQYF TGTGCCATCAGTGAAACTAGCGGGGGCAACACAGATACGCAGTATTTT
- TRBJ1-1 TRBV10-1 - CASSDQRKTEAFF TGCGCCAGCAGTGACCAGAGGAAGACTGAAGCTTTCTTT
- TRBJ2-1 TRBV11-2 - CASSLVLDYGNEQFF TGTGCCAGCAGCTTAGTGTTAGACTACGGCAATGAGCAGTTCTTC
- TRBJ2-6 TRBV2 - CASSEVLPGILAGDTSGANVLTF TGTGCCAGCAGTGAAGTACTTCCCGGAATCTTGGCAGGGGATACCTCTGGGGCCAACGTCCTGACTTTC
TRBD1 TRBJ1-3 TRBV5-1 - CASSPDRAGNTIYF TGCGCCAGCAGCCCAGACAGGGCCGGAAACACCATATATTTT
TRBD1 TRBJ2-1 TRBV5-6 few CASSFGTGYNEQFF TGTGCCAGCAGCTTCGGGACAGGGTACAATGAGCAGTTCTTC
- TRBJ1-4 TRBV25-1 - CASTDPTVVGEKLFF TGTGCCAGCACTGACCCGACTGTGGTCGGAGAAAAACTGTTTTTT
- TRBJ2-7 TRBV6-6 - CASSLRGGDEQYF TGTGCCAGCAGCCTGAGGGGGGGCGACGAGCAGTACTTC
- TRBJ1-1 TRBV19 - CASNPGVNTEAFF TGTGCCAGTAACCCAGGGGTGAACACTGAAGCTTTCTTT
- TRBJ2-5 TRBV11-2 few CASSTLTEPGTQYF TGTGCCAGCAGCACTCTTACGGAGCCGGGGACCCAGTACTTC
- TRBJ1-5 TRBV5-6 - CASSFGGYSNQPQHF TGTGCCAGCAGCTTCGGCGGATATAGCAATCAGCCCCAGCATTTT
TRBD1 TRBJ2-7 TRBV6-5 - CASSYSAGGSYEQYF TGTGCCAGCAGTTACTCCGCAGGGGGCTCCTACGAGCAGTACTTC
- TRBJ1-4 TRBV28 few CASSSDSFEKLFF TGTGCCAGCAGTTCGGACAGCTTCGAAAAACTGTTTTTT
- TRBJ1-4 TRBV29-1 few CSVGGVATNEKLFF TGCAGCGTCGGGGGGGTTGCAACTAATGAAAAACTGTTTTTT
TRBD2 TRBJ2-7 TRBV27 - CASSPRSLGGGTRLQYF TGTGCCAGCAGTCCCCGGTCCCTCGGGGGGGGGACCCGCTTGCAGTACTTC
TRBD1 TRBJ1-2 TRBV6-1 - CASSEPGQAVYWYGYTF TGTGCCAGCAGTGAGCCGGGACAGGCAGTGTACTGGTATGGCTACACCTTC
- TRBJ1-5 TRBV5-6 few CASSLGASSYQPQHF TGTGCCAGCAGCTTGGGCGCCTCCTCATATCAGCCCCAGCATTTT
TRBD1 TRBJ1-6 TRBV7-3 - CASSLSETGGANAPLHF TGTGCCAGCAGCTTAAGTGAGACAGGGGGCGCAAATGCACCCCTCCACTTT
TRBD2 TRBJ2-7 TRBV5-1 - CASSGTGGGFYEQYF TGCGCCAGCAGCGGGACGGGGGGGGGCTTCTACGAGCAGTACTTC
TRBD1 TRBJ1-5 TRBV27 - CASGGTGYQPQHF TGTGCCAGCGGGGGGACAGGTTATCAGCCCCAGCATTTT
TRBD2 TRBJ2-3 TRBV7-9 once CASSFGSGGPADTQYF TGTGCCAGCAGCTTTGGGTCGGGGGGGCCGGCAGATACGCAGTATTTT
- TRBJ1-2 TRBV27 - CASSFGLGGDGYTF TGTGCCAGCAGTTTTGGGCTAGGAGGGGATGGCTACACCTTC
- TRBJ2-1 TRBV6-5 - CASSLEGGPGNEQFF TGTGCCAGCAGTCTCGAGGGAGGTCCAGGGAATGAGCAGTTCTTC
TRBD2 TRBJ2-1 TRBV19 - CASSITAGDDEQFF TGTGCCAGTAGTATCACCGCGGGGGATGATGAGCAGTTCTTC
- TRBJ1-2 TRBV9 - CASSPGSSYGYTF TGTGCCAGCAGCCCAGGGTCCAGCTATGGCTACACCTTC
- TRBJ2-3 TRBV7-3 - CASSLGQPTDTQYF TGTGCCAGCAGCTTAGGACAACCCACAGATACGCAGTATTTT
- TRBJ2-7 TRBV20-1 - CSASGEYEQYF TGCAGTGCTAGCGGAGAATACGAGCAGTACTTC
- TRBJ1-2 TRBV11-2 - CASSLGDLLGYTF TGTGCCAGCAGCTTAGGGGACTTGCTAGGCTACACCTTC
- TRBJ1-1 TRBV15 - CATSRDAEGNTEAFF TGTGCCACCAGCAGAGACGCGGAAGGGAACACTGAAGCTTTCTTT
TRBD1 TRBJ1-4 TRBV9 - CASSVGRDSNEKLFF TGTGCCAGCAGCGTAGGGCGGGACAGTAATGAAAAACTGTTTTTT
- TRBJ2-7 TRBV6-6 - CASGRDRSYEQYF TGTGCCTCCGGGCGGGACAGATCCTACGAGCAGTACTTC
TRBD2 TRBJ2-3 TRBV28 - CASSTGTSGGLHTQYF TGTGCCAGCAGTACCGGGACTAGCGGGGGCCTACATACGCAGTATTTT
TRBD2 TRBJ2-2 TRBV7-9 - CASSLGRGGQDTGELFF TGTGCCAGCAGCTTAGGGCGGGGGGGCCAAGACACCGGGGAGCTGTTTTTT
TRBD2 TRBJ2-7 TRBV5-1 - CASMPWGGSSYEQYF TGCGCCAGCATGCCCTGGGGCGGGAGCTCCTACGAGCAGTACTTC
- TRBJ1-2 TRBV30 - CAWSMGASYGYTF TGTGCCTGGAGTATGGGGGCATCCTATGGCTACACCTTC
- TRBJ2-7 TRBV19 - CASSIGSYEQYF TGTGCCAGTAGTATAGGCAGCTACGAGCAGTACTTC
- TRBJ2-7 TRBV18 - CASSPGRTSYEQYF TGTGCCAGCTCACCGGGGAGAACCTCCTACGAGCAGTACTTC
TRBD1 TRBJ2-3 TRBV6-6 - CASSTPGQGTDTQYF TGTGCCAGCAGTACCCCGGGACAGGGCACAGATACGCAGTATTTT
TRBD2 TRBJ2-1 TRBV9 - CASSQLGLAGDEQFF TGTGCCAGCAGCCAGCTGGGGCTAGCGGGCGATGAGCAGTTCTTC
- TRBJ2-4 TRBV27 - CASHGRQGSNIQYF TGTGCCAGCCATGGCCGTCAGGGGAGCAACATTCAGTACTTC
- TRBJ1-4 TRBV6-5 - CATTDSTTNEKLFF TGTGCCACCACCGACAGCACAACTAATGAAAAACTGTTTTTT
TRBD1 TRBJ1-1 TRBV6-5 few CASRDRVETEAFF TGTGCCAGCAGGGACAGGGTGGAAACTGAAGCTTTCTTT